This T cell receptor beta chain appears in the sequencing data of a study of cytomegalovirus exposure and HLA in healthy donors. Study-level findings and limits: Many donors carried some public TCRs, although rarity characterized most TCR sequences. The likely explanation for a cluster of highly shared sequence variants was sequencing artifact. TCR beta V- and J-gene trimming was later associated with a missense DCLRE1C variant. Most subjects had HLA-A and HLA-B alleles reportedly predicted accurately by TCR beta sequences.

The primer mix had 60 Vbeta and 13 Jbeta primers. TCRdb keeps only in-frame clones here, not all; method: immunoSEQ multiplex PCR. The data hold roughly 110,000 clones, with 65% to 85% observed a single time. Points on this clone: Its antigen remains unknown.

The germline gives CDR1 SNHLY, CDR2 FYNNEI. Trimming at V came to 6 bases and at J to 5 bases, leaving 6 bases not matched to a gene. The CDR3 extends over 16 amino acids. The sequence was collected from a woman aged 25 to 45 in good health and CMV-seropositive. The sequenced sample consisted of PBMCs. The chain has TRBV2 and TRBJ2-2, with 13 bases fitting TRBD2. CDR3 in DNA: TGTGCCAGCAGATACGGACTAGCGGGAGAGACCGGGGAGCTGTTTTTT. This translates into CASRYGLAGETGELFF. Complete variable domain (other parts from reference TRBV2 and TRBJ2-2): EPEVTQTPSHQVTQMGQEVILRCVPISNHLYFYWYRQILGQKVEFLVSFYNNEISEKSEIFDDQFSVERPDGSNFTLKIRSTKLEDSAMYFCASRYGLAGETGELFFGEGSRLTVL.